This is a list of T cell receptor beta chains from one sample in a study of T cell repertoires in cytomegalovirus infection. These receptors have no identified antigens. TCRdb re-analysed the reads in MiXCR, keeping a single row per CDR3 protein. Of roughly 500,000 distinct CDR3 sequences in the sample, roughly a third are singletons; the top ten hold roughly 16%. The sequences come from cultured PBMCs, collected from culture after CMV antigen stimulation. The receptors come from a human donor in good health (CMV status not recorded). Some clones in this sample may be carry-over from other donors' samples. Each CDR3 is given with its conserved first and last residue. A D gene is named only where the DNA matches it firmly. Rows may omit the clone size; those that give it use once, few, many or a size class.

>few|TRBV7-2|TRBJ1-6|TRBD1
CASSLGDSKNSPLHF
TGTGCCAGCAGCTTAGGGGACAGCAAGAATTCACCCCTCCACTTT
>NA|TRBV5-5|TRBJ1-2|TRBD1
CASRIGDRGVYTF
TGTGCCAGCCGCATTGGGGACAGGGGAGTCTACACCTTC
>many|TRBV7-2|TRBJ2-7|NA
CASSLLGLSYEQYF
TGTGCCAGCAGTTTACTGGGTCTTAGCTACGAGCAGTACTTC
>NA|TRBV6-1|TRBJ2-7|TRBD2
CASSYPGQREDAGDYEQYF
TGTGCCAGCAGTTACCCGGGGCAGCGGGAGGACGCTGGAGACTACGAGCAGTACTTC
>NA|TRBV24-1|TRBJ2-4|TRBD2
CATYSGRTAKNIQYF
TGTGCCACCTATAGCGGGAGAACGGCCAAAAACATTCAGTACTTC
>many|TRBV11-2|TRBJ2-1|NA
CASSSIGGSPNNEQFF
TGTGCCAGCAGCTCAATCGGGGGATCTCCTAACAATGAGCAGTTCTTC
>few|TRBV7-2|TRBJ2-2|NA
CASSKRTSPPGELFF
TGTGCCAGCAGCAAGAGGACGTCTCCCCCCGGGGAGCTGTTTTTT
>once|TRBV19|TRBJ2-4|NA
CASSIWGAKNIQYF
TGTGCCAGTAGTATCTGGGGAGCCAAAAACATTCAGTACTTC
>few|TRBV7-2|TRBJ1-1|NA
CASSLFAGRMNTEAFF
TGTGCCAGCAGCTTATTCGCCGGGCGGATGAACACTGAAGCTTTCTTT
>NA|TRBV4-1|TRBJ2-3|NA
CASSLRQFTSTDTQYF
TGCGCCAGCAGCCTACGACAGTTTACTAGCACAGATACGCAGTATTTT
>many|TRBV7-2|TRBJ1-3|NA
CASSPWDAGNTIYF
TGTGCCAGCAGCCCCTGGGACGCCGGAAACACCATATATTTT
>NA|TRBV20-1|TRBJ1-5|NA
CSARGVDKPQHF
TGCAGTGCTAGAGGGGTCGACAAGCCCCAGCATTTT
>NA|TRBV7-2|TRBJ2-7|NA
CASSLMGQDYEQYF
TGTGCCAGCAGCTTAATGGGACAAGACTACGAGCAGTACTTC
>NA|TRBV12-3/TRBV12-4|TRBJ1-1|NA
CASSRASLEAFF
TGTGCCAGCAGCCGTGCCAGCCTTGAAGCTTTCTTT
>NA|TRBV4-1|TRBJ1-1|NA
CASSPMTGGTEAFF
TGCGCCAGCAGCCCCATGACGGGTGGGACTGAAGCTTTCTTT
>NA|TRBV27|TRBJ2-3|NA
CASSTGTTSTDTQYF
TGTGCCAGCAGTACCGGGACAACTAGCACAGATACGCAGTATTTT
>many|TRBV11-2|TRBJ2-3|NA
CASSLGESSTDTQYF
TGTGCCAGCAGCTTAGGGGAGTCTAGCACAGATACGCAGTATTTT
>few|TRBV10-3|TRBJ2-1|NA
CAISESFGSVPGEQFF
TGTGCCATCAGTGAGTCTTTCGGGAGCGTACCTGGGGAGCAGTTCTTC
>NA|TRBV6-2/TRBV6-3|TRBJ1-2|NA
CASSYGMRGYGYTF
TGTGCCAGCAGTTACGGGATGCGGGGCTATGGCTACACCTTC
>NA|TRBV7-6|TRBJ1-2|NA
CASSLQANSGFGYTF
TGTGCCAGCAGCTTACAGGCTAATTCAGGGTTTGGCTACACCTTC
>many|TRBV7-2|TRBJ1-4|NA
CASSFQGVNEKLFF
TGTGCCAGCAGCTTCCAAGGGGTTAATGAAAAACTGTTTTTT
>NA|TRBV7-8|TRBJ1-4|NA
CASSPEGETNEKLFF
TGTGCCAGCAGCCCCGAGGGGGAGACTAATGAAAAACTGTTTTTT
>few|TRBV7-9|TRBJ1-1|TRBD1
CASSSGTGGSRTEAFF
TGTGCCAGCAGCTCGGGGACAGGGGGCAGCAGAACTGAAGCTTTCTTT
>few|TRBV20-1|TRBJ2-5|TRBD2
CSATDWLLAGQETQYF
TGCAGTGCTACCGATTGGCTTCTAGCGGGCCAGGAGACCCAGTACTTC
>NA|TRBV7-6|TRBJ1-1|NA
CASSSPLAGTENTEAFF
TGTGCCAGCAGCTCCCCTCTCGCCGGGACGGAGAACACTGAAGCTTTCTTT
>NA|TRBV4-1|TRBJ2-5|NA
CASSQGVSWERIGETQYF
TGCGCCAGCAGCCAAGGAGTGTCGTGGGAGCGAATCGGAGAGACCCAGTACTTC
>NA|TRBV11-2|TRBJ2-1|TRBD2
CASSHQREGLQFF
TGTGCCAGCAGCCACCAGCGGGAGGGCCTCCAGTTCTTC
>NA|TRBV11-2|TRBJ2-3|TRBD2
CASSFTTSYTDTQYF
TGTGCCAGCAGCTTCACGACTAGCTACACAGATACGCAGTATTTT
>many|TRBV7-2|TRBJ2-5|NA
CASSLVWEETQYF
TGTGCCAGCAGCTTAGTGTGGGAAGAGACCCAGTACTTC
>few|TRBV6-2/TRBV6-3|TRBJ1-2|TRBD1
CASSESQGARGYTF
TGTGCCAGCAGCGAGTCTCAGGGGGCCCGGGGCTACACCTTC
>few|TRBV7-2|TRBJ2-2|NA
CASSLVRLAESGELFF
TGTGCCAGCAGCCTTGTGCGGCTAGCAGAATCCGGGGAGCTGTTTTTT
>few|TRBV7-2|TRBJ1-1|NA
CASSLVRETEAFF
TGTGCCAGCAGCTTAGTCAGGGAGACTGAAGCTTTCTTT
>many|TRBV12-3/TRBV12-4|TRBJ1-1|TRBD1
CASSLTGGWAEAFF
TGTGCCAGCAGTTTAACAGGGGGGTGGGCTGAAGCTTTCTTT
>NA|TRBV20-1|TRBJ1-2|NA
CSAGGRNYGYTF
TGCAGTGCTGGGGGACGGAACTATGGCTACACCTTC
>many|TRBV7-2|TRBJ2-7|TRBD1
CASSRGQGGYEQYF
TGTGCCAGCAGCCGGGGACAGGGTGGTTACGAGCAGTACTTC
>few|TRBV7-8|TRBJ2-7|TRBD1
CASSQGALYEQYF
TGTGCCAGCTCGCAGGGGGCCCTCTACGAGCAGTACTTC
>few|TRBV7-2|TRBJ2-4|NA
CASSSENIQYF
TGTGCCAGCAGCTCGGAAAACATTCAGTACTTC
>few|TRBV19|TRBJ2-3|TRBD2
CASTWASGRAGGADTQYF
TGTGCCAGTACGTGGGCTAGCGGGAGGGCCGGAGGTGCAGATACGCAGTATTTT
>NA|TRBV19|TRBJ2-2|NA
CASRTGSNTGELFF
TGTGCCAGTAGGACCGGGTCTAACACCGGGGAGCTGTTTTTT
>many|TRBV7-2|TRBJ1-1|TRBD1
CASSPLQGAEAFF
TGTGCCAGCAGCCCTCTACAGGGGGCTGAAGCTTTCTTT
>few|TRBV24-1|TRBJ2-3|NA
CATSDLLGLDGNGATQYF
TGTGCCACCAGTGATTTGCTAGGCCTAGACGGCAACGGCGCTACGCAGTATTTT
>NA|TRBV15|TRBJ1-1|TRBD1
CATSRDPGTVSFF
TGTGCCACCAGCAGAGATCCAGGGACAGTATCTTTCTTT
>many|TRBV7-2|TRBJ2-7|NA
CASSSPGPYEQYF
TGTGCCAGCAGCTCGCCGGGACCCTACGAGCAGTACTTC
>few|TRBV5-4|TRBJ2-1|NA
CASSRQGESYNEQFF
TGTGCCAGCAGCCGACAAGGGGAGTCCTACAATGAGCAGTTCTTC
>NA|TRBV19|TRBJ2-1|NA
CASSIDVGLAVDEQFF
TGTGCCAGTAGTATAGATGTGGGCCTTGCCGTGGATGAGCAGTTCTTC
>few|TRBV6-5|TRBJ2-1|TRBD2
CASSYSIPVAGDSYNEQFF
TGTGCCAGCAGTTACTCGATTCCCGTGGCGGGAGATTCCTACAATGAGCAGTTCTTC
>NA|TRBV7-2|TRBJ1-1|NA
CASSLSGVGNTEAFF
TGTGCCAGCAGCTTATCAGGTGTAGGTAACACTGAAGCTTTCTTT
>few|TRBV28|TRBJ2-7|NA
CATNPEGATYEQYF
TGTGCCACCAACCCGGAGGGGGCCACTTACGAGCAGTACTTC
>few|TRBV7-9|TRBJ1-1|TRBD1
CASSYGTGRSTEAFF
TGTGCCAGCAGCTACGGGACAGGGAGGAGCACTGAAGCTTTCTTT
>NA|TRBV24-1|TRBJ1-1|NA
CATRRRGNTEAFF
TGTGCCACCAGGAGGAGGGGGAACACTGAAGCTTTCTTT
>NA|TRBV7-9|TRBJ2-5|NA
CASSATGWETQYF
TGTGCCAGCAGCGCAACTGGGTGGGAGACCCAGTACTTC
>NA|TRBV23-1|TRBJ2-3|TRBD1
CASSRRSSRDRGTDTQYF
TGCGCCAGCAGCCGCCGCAGTAGTCGGGACAGGGGCACAGATACGCAGTATTTT
>NA|TRBV28|TRBJ2-1|NA
CASSFTASGDNNEQFF
TGTGCCAGCAGTTTTACCGCAAGCGGGGACAACAATGAGCAGTTCTTC
>NA|TRBV9|TRBJ2-3|TRBD2
CASSPLGGSLSTDTQYF
TGTGCCAGCAGCCCCCTCGGCGGGAGTTTGAGCACAGATACGCAGTATTTT
>NA|TRBV7-2|TRBJ2-7|NA
CASSLEEGVIREQYF
TGTGCCAGCAGCCTAGAGGAGGGTGTTATTCGTGAGCAGTACTTC
>few|TRBV7-4|TRBJ1-1|NA
CASSVKGLNTEAFF
TGTGCCAGCAGCGTCAAGGGTCTGAACACTGAAGCTTTCTTT
>few|TRBV7-2|TRBJ2-2|TRBD1
CASSSPGQRTGELFF
TGTGCCAGCAGCTCTCCGGGACAGCGCACCGGGGAGCTGTTTTTT
>many|TRBV7-8|TRBJ1-4|NA
CASSPGNEKLFF
TGTGCCAGCAGCCCGGGGAATGAAAAACTGTTTTTT